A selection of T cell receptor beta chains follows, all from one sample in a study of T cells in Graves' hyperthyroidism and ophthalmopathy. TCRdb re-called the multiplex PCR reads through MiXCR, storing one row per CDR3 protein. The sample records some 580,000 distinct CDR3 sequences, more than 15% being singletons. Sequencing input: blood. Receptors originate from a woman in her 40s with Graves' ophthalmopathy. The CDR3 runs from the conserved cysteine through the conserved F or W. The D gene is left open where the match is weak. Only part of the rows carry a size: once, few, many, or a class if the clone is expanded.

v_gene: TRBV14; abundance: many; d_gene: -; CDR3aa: CASSQDLGYQETQYF
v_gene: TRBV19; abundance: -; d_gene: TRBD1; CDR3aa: CASSGQGANYGYTF
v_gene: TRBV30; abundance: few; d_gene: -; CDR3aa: CAWNALGFQETQYF
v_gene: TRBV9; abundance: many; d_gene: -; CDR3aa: CASSLGRGRRTDTQYF
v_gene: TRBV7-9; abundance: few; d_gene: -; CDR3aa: CASERPRRVTEAFF
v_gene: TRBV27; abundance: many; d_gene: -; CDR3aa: CASSISGGGLNYGYTF
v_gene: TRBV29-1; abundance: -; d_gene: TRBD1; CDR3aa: CSVEGFPGQGVPYEQYF
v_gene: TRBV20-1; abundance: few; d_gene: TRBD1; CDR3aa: CSAPRGTGDEKLFF
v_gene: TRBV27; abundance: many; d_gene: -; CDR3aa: CASSLVYASGTDTQYF
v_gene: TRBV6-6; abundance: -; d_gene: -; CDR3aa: CASSYSRYSTSGQPQHF
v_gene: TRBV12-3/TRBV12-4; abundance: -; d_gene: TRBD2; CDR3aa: CASILTSGITGELFF
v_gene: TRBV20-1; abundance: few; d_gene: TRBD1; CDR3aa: CSAREGTGWYYEQYF
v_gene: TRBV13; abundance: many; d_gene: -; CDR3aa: CASSLTGSPLHF
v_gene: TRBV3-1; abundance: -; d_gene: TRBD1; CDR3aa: CASSQAAALTGDTQYF
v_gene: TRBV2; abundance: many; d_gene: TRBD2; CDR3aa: CASMVRESSYEQYF
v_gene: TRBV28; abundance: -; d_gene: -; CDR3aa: CASGSGRYEQYF
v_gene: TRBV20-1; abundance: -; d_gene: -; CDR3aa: CSAITGSGTDTQYF
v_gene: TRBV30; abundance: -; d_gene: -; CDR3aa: CAWSVKFAGMNTEAFF
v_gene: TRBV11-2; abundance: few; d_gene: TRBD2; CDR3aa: CASSQGLEYEQYF
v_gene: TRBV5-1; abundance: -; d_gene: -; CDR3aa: CASSLGGAGANVPTF
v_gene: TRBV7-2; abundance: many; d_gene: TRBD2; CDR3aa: CASTILAGGSSTDTQYF
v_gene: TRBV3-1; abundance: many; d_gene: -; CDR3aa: CASSQGTPYNEQFF
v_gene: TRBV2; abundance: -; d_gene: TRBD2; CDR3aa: CASSWASGGGYNEQFF
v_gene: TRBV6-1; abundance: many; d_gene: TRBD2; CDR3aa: CASTKIGSGSSYEQYF
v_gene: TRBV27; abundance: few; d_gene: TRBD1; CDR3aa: CASSGDRGKTQFF